This paragraph reports one TCR beta chain. In germline, CDR1 is SGHVS, CDR2 FNYEAQ. The CDR3 runs to 15 residues. V trimming: 5 bases; J trimming: 1 base; junction bases outside the gene matches: 4. This specimen belongs to a study of blood T cell repertoires in COVID-19. The protocol was immunoSEQ multiplex PCR, while the TCRdb copy is restricted to in-frame clones and leaves out a portion. The sample lists some 400,000 clones, just over 90% occurring once. The chain uses TRBV7-6 and TRBJ2-3, with TRBD1 identical over 9 bases. This TCR derives from a woman aged 40-49 years who had been exposed to COVID-19. Sequencing was done on a sample of PBMCs or T cells enriched from blood (not recorded which). CDR3 sequence reads: CASSRRDRGTDTQYF. The CDR3 DNA sequence: TGTGCCAGCAGCCGCCGGGACAGGGGCACAGATACGCAGTATTTT.